The T cell receptor beta chain described here comes from a study of blood T cell repertoires in COVID-19. Overall study context: The United States, Italy and Spain were the sources of the acute and convalescent COVID-19 samples. T cells, B-cell-depleted T cells, or PBMCs supplied cDNA or gDNA.

In the original processing: Counts of nucleated cells, estimated from reference gene primer amplification, were obtained. Measured with immunoSEQ multiplex PCR; TCRdb has only the in-frame clones, and not every one. Clone size and the V and J calls come from that table; the DNA yielded D and trimming. The sample carries just over 95,000 clones, over 80% recorded once. The CDR3 totals 12 residues. CDR1 is LNHDA, CDR2 SQIVND, per germline (reference sequence). V was pared by 3 bases and J by 6 bases, with 8 bases between. The chain carries TRBV19 and TRBJ1-2; tentatively, D is TRBD1 (6 bases). Sequences were obtained from peripheral blood. This receptor was obtained from an elderly man with acute or convalescent COVID-19. DNA of the CDR3: TGTGCCAGTAGTATCACAGGGCATGGCTACACCTTC. It yields the protein CASSITGHGYTF. Variable domain in full (rest from reference TRBV19 and TRBJ1-2): DGGITQSPKYLFRKEGQNVTLSCEQNLNHDAMYWYRQDPGQGLRLIYYSQIVNDFQKGDIAEGYSVSREKKESFPLTVTSAQKNPTAFYLCASSITGHGYTFGSGTRLTVV.